The clone carrying this T cell receptor (beta chain) has a handful of counts. The record originates from a study of Graves' ophthalmopathy and Graves' hyperthyroidism. The CDR3 covers 15 residues. V lost 4 bases, J lost 3 bases, and 6 bases stayed unmatched. Germline CDR1 ENHRY, CDR2 SYGVKD. In this cohort, patients with other autoimmune diseases, uncontrolled infections, pregnancy or lactation were excluded. The authors amplified TCR beta CDR3 regions from RNA transcripts. RT-PCR was first run with HTBI primers, then multiplex PCR in a second round. A single record per CDR3 protein comes from TCRdb applying MiXCR to the multiplex PCR reads. The sample has about 550,000 distinct CDR3 sequences; 35% to 40% are singletons.

The gene calls are TRBV10-3 and TRBJ2-5; 9 bases are shared with TRBD1. The receptor was derived from an adult man with Graves' hyperthyroidism. The sequenced sample consisted of peripheral blood or thyroid tissue (not recorded which). The CDR3 spells CAISVTGGAKETQYF. The CDR3 DNA reads TGTGCCATCAGTGTAACAGGGGGCGCGAAAGAGACCCAGTACTTC.